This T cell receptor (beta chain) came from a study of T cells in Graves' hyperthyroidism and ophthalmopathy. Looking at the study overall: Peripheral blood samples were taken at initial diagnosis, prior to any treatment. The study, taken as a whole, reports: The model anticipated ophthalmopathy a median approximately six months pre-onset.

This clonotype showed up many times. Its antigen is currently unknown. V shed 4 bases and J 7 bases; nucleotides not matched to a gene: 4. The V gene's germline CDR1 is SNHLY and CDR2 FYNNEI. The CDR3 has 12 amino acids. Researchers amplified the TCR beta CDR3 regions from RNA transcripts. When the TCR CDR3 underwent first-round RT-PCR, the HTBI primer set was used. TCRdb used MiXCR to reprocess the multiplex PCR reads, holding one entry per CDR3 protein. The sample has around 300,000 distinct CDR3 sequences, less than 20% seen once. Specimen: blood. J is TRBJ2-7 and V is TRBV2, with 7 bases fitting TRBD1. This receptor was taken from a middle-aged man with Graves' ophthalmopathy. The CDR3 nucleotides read TGTGCCAGCAGTGGACAGGGCCAGGAGCAGTACTTC. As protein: CASSGQGQEQYF.